Each of the 11 T cell receptor beta chains below was sequenced from the same sample in a study of Graves' ophthalmopathy and Graves' hyperthyroidism. For repertoire sequencing, the TCR beta CDR3 regions were amplified from RNA transcripts. A first-round RT-PCR used HTBI primers, followed by a second-round multiplex PCR. TCRdb reprocessed the multiplex PCR reads via MiXCR and lists one record per CDR3 protein. The table includes around 1.1 million distinct CDR3 sequences, 35% to 40% detected once. Material for sequencing was peripheral blood or thyroid tissue (not recorded which). These receptor sequences come from an adult man with Graves' hyperthyroidism.

As DNA, the CDR3 is TGCGCCAGCAGCCAAGTTTTTGAGGGGTCCGAGCAGTACTTC. Translating it yields CASSQVFEGSEQYF. The gene calls are TRBV4-1 and TRBJ2-7; D possibly matches TRBD1 or TRBD2 (5 bases each). V lost 1 base and J lost 6, with 13 bases in between. The CDR3 has 14 amino acids. CDR1 MGHRA and CDR2 YSYEKL come from the germline V gene.

With regard to this clonotype: A much larger clonotype is one base distant, so this may be a read error. This sequence joins TRBV20-1 and TRBJ2-5; no clear D gene. V lost 2 bases and J 5 bases, leaving 9 bases between the germline ends. The germline gives CDR1 DFQATT, CDR2 SNEGSKA (reference sequence). This CDR3 region has 12 residues. CDR3 DNA sequence: TGCAGTGCTAGAAATATCAGGGAGACCCAGTACTTC. Translation gives CSARNIRETQYF.

The V call is TRBV7-8, the J call TRBJ1-4; the match to TRBD1 covers 7 bases. Per the germline V gene, CDR1 is SGHVS and CDR2 is FQNEAQ. The CDR3 contains 16 residues. Trimming at V came to 5 bases and at J to 9 bases, leaving 15 bases not matched to a gene. DNA of the CDR3: TGTGCCAGCAGCAAACTACAGGGGATCACACCCCAAAAACTGTTTTTT. Translated: CASSKLQGITPQKLFF. The full variable domain, completed using reference TRBV7-8 and TRBJ1-4, is GAGVSQSPRYKVAKRGQDVALRCDPISGHVSLFWYQQALGQGPEFLTYFQNEAQLDKSGLPSDRFFAERPEGSVSTLKIQRTQQEDSAVYLCASSKLQGITPQKLFFGSGTQLSVL.

This clonotype occurred many times. The chain uses TRBV11-2 and TRBJ2-7, with TRBD2 identical over 11 bases. V lost 3 bases to trimming and J lost 5 bases; unmatched junction nucleotides: 3. The CDR3 length is 14 residues. Germline V gene lookup returns CDR1 SGHAT and CDR2 FQNNGV. CDR3: CASSFSGRAHEQYF. In nucleotides, the CDR3 is TGTGCCAGCAGCTTTAGCGGGAGGGCACACGAGCAGTACTTC.

This clonotype was picked up many times. The chain links TRBV12-3 or TRBV12-4 to TRBJ1-1; no reliable D call. Trimming cost V 6 bases and J 3 bases, with 20 bases left between them. The CDR3 consists of 16 residues. The CDR3 nucleotides are TGTGCCAGCAGCCCCGGGTCTCGCAGATTTGACACTGAAGCTTTCTTT. Its translation: CASSPGSRRFDTEAFF.

The sample holds one count of this clonotype. This chain joins TRBV7-8 and TRBJ1-5; D might be TRBD1 (5 bases). V lost 5 bases and J lost 5, with 16 bases in between. Germline lookup yields CDR1 SGHVS and CDR2 FQNEAQ. The length of the CDR3 is 15 residues. The CDR3 is CASSQDRGSDQPQHF. CDR3 bases: TGTGCCAGCAGCCAGGATCGGGGGAGCGATCAGCCCCAGCATTTT.

This clonotype came up a few times. A junction end diverges from the germline sequence, so it may reflect a read error. The V call is TRBV19, the J call TRBJ2-5; no firm D call. Germline CDR1 LNHDA, CDR2 SQIVND (reference sequence). CDR3 size: 13 residues. In nucleotides, the CDR3 is TGTGCCAGCGCCACAACCCTCCAAGGGACCCAGTACTTC. This translates into CASATTLQGTQYF.

This clonotype has at least ten counts. The V and J genes are TRBV20-1 and TRBJ1-2, with a possible D match to TRBD1 (6 bases). This CDR3 is built from 15 residues. The V gene's germline CDR1 is DFQATT and CDR2 SNEGSKA (reference sequence). Deletions cut 5 bases from V and 5 bases from J, with 21 bases between. The CDR3 sequence: CSAPPGQGFGYGYTF. DNA of the CDR3: TGCAGTGCTCCCCCGGGGCAGGGGTTTGGGTATGGCTACACCTTC.

V is TRBV25-1 and J is TRBJ2-5, with D perhaps being TRBD1 or TRBD2 (5 bases each). The V end lost 1 base, the J end lost 1 base, and 13 bases lay between the germline ends. The CDR3 is 16 residues long. CDR1 MGHDK and CDR2 SYGVNS come from the germline V gene. The CDR3, as DNA: TGTGCCAGCAGTGAATCTGGCCGGGGCGGCCAAGAGACCCAGTACTTC. Its translation is CASSESGRGGQETQYF.

Turning to this clonotype: One end of the junction does not line up with germline, which may come from a read error. V usage is TRBV10-3 and J usage is TRBJ1-2; D unresolved. Germline V lookup: CDR1 ENHRY, CDR2 SYGVKD. The CDR3 consists of 13 residues. The CDR3 DNA reads TGTGCCAGCAGTTGGAGAGGGTTGGATGGCTACACCTTC. It is translated as CASSWRGLDGYTF.

This clonotype showed up just a few times. In nucleotides, the CDR3 is TGTGCCAGCAGCCAAATAGGGACAGGCAACCGAGACGAGCAGTACTTC. Amino acid sequence: CASSQIGTGNRDEQYF. This chain uses TRBV3-1 with TRBJ2-7; TRBD1 matches at 8 bases. The germline gives CDR1 LGHDT, CDR2 YNNKEL (reference sequence). The CDR3 consists of 16 residues. The junction had 11 bases not matched to a gene; V was cut back by 2 bases and J by 5 bases.